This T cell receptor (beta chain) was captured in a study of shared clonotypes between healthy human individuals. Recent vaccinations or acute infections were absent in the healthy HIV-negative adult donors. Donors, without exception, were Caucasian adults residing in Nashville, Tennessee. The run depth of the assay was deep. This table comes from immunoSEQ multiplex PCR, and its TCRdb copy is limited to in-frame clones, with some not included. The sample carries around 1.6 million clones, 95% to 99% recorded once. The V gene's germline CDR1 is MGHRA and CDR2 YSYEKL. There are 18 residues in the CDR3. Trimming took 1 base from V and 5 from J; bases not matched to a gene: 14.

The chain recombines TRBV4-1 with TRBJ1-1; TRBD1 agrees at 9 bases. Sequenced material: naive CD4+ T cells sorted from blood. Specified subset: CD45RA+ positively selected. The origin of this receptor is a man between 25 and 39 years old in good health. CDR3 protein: CASSQVTLRQGVGTEAFF. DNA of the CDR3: TGCGCCAGCAGCCAAGTTACCCTAAGACAGGGGGTTGGGACTGAAGCTTTCTTT.